These T cell receptor beta chains were read from a single sample in a study of T cell responses to AZD1222 COVID-19 vaccine. TCRdb's table, derived via immunoSEQ multiplex PCR, lists solely in-frame clones and lacks some. The table records about 73,000 clones, around 80% of them present only once. The starting material was peripheral blood, obtained 28 days after the second AZD1222 dose. The receptor set was obtained from an adult who received the AZD1222 COVID-19 vaccine. The conserved cysteine and the conserved F or W are not part of the CDR3 here.

v_gene	j_gene	CDR3aa
TRBV29-1	TRBJ2-1	SALLKATSGGIYNEQF
TRBV6-1	TRBJ1-4	ASSELGLGEKLF
TRBV7-2	TRBJ1-3	ASSLVSGTGLGNTIY
TRBV18	TRBJ1-5	ASSRQNSNQPQH
TRBV9	TRBJ2-1	ASSILAGGSYNEQF
TRBV11-3	TRBJ2-1	ASSLGTSAYNEQF
TRBV14	TRBJ2-7	ASSRRTAAEQY
TRBV30	TRBJ1-6	AWSPPATYNSPLH
TRBV30	TRBJ2-7	AYLGGAYEQY
TRBV6-6	TRBJ1-1	ASSPRPTGYFNTEAF
TRBV7-3	TRBJ2-1	ASSPRTSGGWSEQF
TRBV11-3	TRBJ2-3	ASASGRGGDTQY
TRBV4-3	TRBJ2-5	ASSQEPGSPETQY
TRBV10-3	TRBJ2-3	AISESGRKGNPQY
TRBV29-1	TRBJ2-1	SVLGVAGGRGNEQF
TRBV4-2	TRBJ2-1	ASSQDLAGPYNEQF
TRBV11-1	TRBJ2-3	ASSLPQQDTQY
TRBV7-2	TRBJ2-5	ASSYGGPKY
TRBV6-2/TRBV6-3	TRBJ2-3	ASTPWGGSTDTQY
TRBV6-5	TRBJ1-6	ATDRGSNSPLH
TRBV24-1	TRBJ2-7	ATSGRRDFEQY
TRBV7-3	TRBJ1-2	ASSPAPGIQYGYT
TRBV11-3	TRBJ2-2	ASSLHGLAGGTNTGELF
TRBV28	TRBJ2-7	ASSLLADRVEQY
TRBV10-2	TRBJ1-5	ASGRQDSNQPQH
TRBV3-1/TRBV3-2	TRBJ1-6	ASSPWGADSPLH
TRBV6-1	TRBJ1-2	ASSEMRFGGHGYT
TRBV2	TRBJ2-5	ASRGRDQETQY
TRBV28	TRBJ2-3	ASSRSSSTDTQY
TRBV5-1	TRBJ1-2	ASSLSAGNYGYA
TRBV16	TRBJ1-6	ASSRTAPNGPLH
TRBV29-1	TRBJ2-3	SVVRGEADTQY
TRBV7-9	TRBJ2-1	ASSLSGGSYNEQF
TRBV28	TRBJ1-2	ASSLRGYGYT
TRBV3-1/TRBV3-2	TRBJ1-5	ASSPTGTDSNQPQH
TRBV19	TRBJ1-2	ASSIDLGRYGYT
TRBV7-9	TRBJ1-2	ASSSGGSGARA
TRBV6-1	TRBJ1-6	ASSEMGTPLH
TRBV28	TRBJ2-3	ASSLLRLPSTDTQY
TRBV27	TRBJ2-7	ASSLRPGTVSYEQY
TRBV15	TRBJ2-7	ATSENREAFYEQY
TRBV4-1	TRBJ2-3	ASSQVMPSGTDTQY
TRBV5-8	TRBJ1-5	ASSLIQGDGQPQH
TRBV19	TRBJ2-3	ASSDRADTQY
TRBV7-3	TRBJ2-1	ASSHGTSGRNEQF
TRBV7-9	TRBJ2-3	ASSPRGQGPVSTDTQY
TRBV19	TRBJ2-2	ASSPWVGTPTGELF
TRBV5-6	TRBJ2-7	ASSPPGQTYEQY
TRBV11-3	TRBJ2-3	ASSRTSTDTQY
TRBV7-3	TRBJ2-3	ASSFQYGALNTQY
TRBV6-2/TRBV6-3	TRBJ2-3	ASSYGLAGDTDTQY
TRBV29-1	TRBJ1-1	SGQTGVEAF
TRBV14	TRBJ2-5	ASSQDRVPETQY
TRBV27	TRBJ2-4	ASSMNDIQY
TRBV4-3	TRBJ1-1	ASSQYPGTEAF
TRBV27	TRBJ2-7	ASSLIGGIDEQY
TRBV13	TRBJ2-7	ASSAKGLSVVDEQY
TRBV2	TRBJ2-1	ASSEDRVSNNEQF
TRBV5-6	TRBJ2-5	ASSLDRETIGHETQY
TRBV7-2	TRBJ1-5	ASSLVTGSNQPQH